A selection of T cell receptor beta chains follows, all from one sample in a study of blood T cell repertoires in COVID-19. Only in-frame clones appear in the TCRdb table, and some are missing; sequencing was by immunoSEQ multiplex PCR. The data show under 300,000 clones, roughly 88% seen once. Sequencing was performed on peripheral blood. These receptors came from a woman aged 25 to 39 with active or convalescent COVID-19. CDR3s include the opening cysteine and the closing phenylalanine or tryptophan. The order of the fields is CDR3 DNA, CDR3 protein, D gene, J gene, clone size, V gene, CDR3 length. D genes are given only for firm matches. Rows give clone size only sometimes, using once, few, many, or a class for an expanded clone.

cdr3_nt: TGTGCCAGCAGCCCAGGAGGGTTAGCTAACTATGGCTACACCTTC
cdr3_aa: CASSPGGLANYGYTF
d_call: .
j_call: TRBJ1-2
clone_size: .
v_call: TRBV11-3
cdr3_length: 15

cdr3_nt: TGTGCCTGGACAGGAAACTCCTACGAGCAGTACTTC
cdr3_aa: CAWTGNSYEQYF
d_call: .
j_call: TRBJ2-7
clone_size: .
v_call: TRBV30
cdr3_length: 12

cdr3_nt: TGTGCCAGCAGTGACCCCCGGGACGGACTACCCTCTGGAAACACCATATATTTT
cdr3_aa: CASSDPRDGLPSGNTIYF
d_call: .
j_call: TRBJ1-3
clone_size: .
v_call: TRBV6-4
cdr3_length: 18

cdr3_nt: TGTGCCAGTAGTCTCCGACAGGGGAATCAGCCCCAGCATTTT
cdr3_aa: CASSLRQGNQPQHF
d_call: TRBD1
j_call: TRBJ1-5
clone_size: .
v_call: TRBV19
cdr3_length: 14

cdr3_nt: TGTGCCAGCAGCGTAGCACGGGGGTCAGAGACCCAGTACTTC
cdr3_aa: CASSVARGSETQYF
d_call: .
j_call: TRBJ2-5
clone_size: .
v_call: TRBV9
cdr3_length: 14

cdr3_nt: TGTGCCATCAGTGAGCGGGGGGGCAGAGGTTCAGATGAGCAGTTCTTC
cdr3_aa: CAISERGGRGSDEQFF
d_call: TRBD2
j_call: TRBJ2-1
clone_size: once
v_call: TRBV10-3
cdr3_length: 16

cdr3_nt: TGTGCTAGCAGCCTGGACAGGGGTGACACCATATATTTT
cdr3_aa: CASSLDRGDTIYF
d_call: TRBD1
j_call: TRBJ1-3
clone_size: .
v_call: TRBV7-7
cdr3_length: 13

cdr3_nt: TGTGCCAGCAGCTCTCACGAGAAGGGAGGTTCTAGTTCACCCCTCCACTTT
cdr3_aa: CASSSHEKGGSSSPLHF
d_call: .
j_call: TRBJ1-6
clone_size: few
v_call: TRBV7-9
cdr3_length: 17

cdr3_nt: TGTGCCAGCAGTTCTCTGAGGAGCTCCTATAATTCACCCCTCCACTTT
cdr3_aa: CASSSLRSSYNSPLHF
d_call: .
j_call: TRBJ1-6
clone_size: few
v_call: TRBV28
cdr3_length: 16

cdr3_nt: TGTGCCAGTAGTATAGGGGGTGGCAGGGGCACAGATACGCAGTATTTT
cdr3_aa: CASSIGGGRGTDTQYF
d_call: .
j_call: TRBJ2-3
clone_size: .
v_call: TRBV19
cdr3_length: 16

cdr3_nt: TGCAGCGTTCCTGGTCTAGCAGGCACAGATACGCAGTATTTT
cdr3_aa: CSVPGLAGTDTQYF
d_call: .
j_call: TRBJ2-3
clone_size: .
v_call: TRBV29-1
cdr3_length: 14

cdr3_nt: TGTGCCAGCAGCTTAGTTGCAGGGTTTGGTACCGCTGTACAAGAGACCCAGTACTTC
cdr3_aa: CASSLVAGFGTAVQETQYF
d_call: .
j_call: TRBJ2-5
clone_size: .
v_call: TRBV7-6
cdr3_length: 19

cdr3_nt: TGTGCCAGCCGGGTACGGACTAGCGGGGATCCAGAGCAGTTCTTC
cdr3_aa: CASRVRTSGDPEQFF
d_call: TRBD2
j_call: TRBJ2-1
clone_size: .
v_call: TRBV2
cdr3_length: 15

cdr3_nt: TGTGCCAGCAGCGGGACAGGGGACTGGGGAAAACTGTTTTTT
cdr3_aa: CASSGTGDWGKLFF
d_call: TRBD1
j_call: TRBJ1-4
clone_size: .
v_call: TRBV2
cdr3_length: 14

cdr3_nt: TGTGCCAGCACTGGACAGATTATTGAAGCTTTCTTT
cdr3_aa: CASTGQIIEAFF
d_call: .
j_call: TRBJ1-1
clone_size: .
v_call: TRBV6-5
cdr3_length: 12

cdr3_nt: TGTGCCAGCAGTTTATTGGTACAGGGGGCCGGGGAGCTGTTTTTT
cdr3_aa: CASSLLVQGAGELFF
d_call: TRBD1
j_call: TRBJ2-2
clone_size: .
v_call: TRBV28
cdr3_length: 15